Below, 10 T cell receptor beta chains from the same sample are listed, as sequenced in a study of PD-1 blockade in classical Hodgkin lymphoma. Time point given: cycle 4 day 1 (C4D1), after more than five weeks of nivolumab. All trial patients relapsed after autologous stem cell transplantation. Profiled with immunoSEQ multiplex PCR; TCRdb holds only in-frame clones, not every one. The sample comprises tens of thousands of clones, approximately 86% of which are singletons, and 6% to 7% rests with the top ten. The specimen was peripheral blood mononuclear cells (PBMCs), collected before the fourth cycle of nivolumab. Source of these receptors: a human donor with classical Hodgkin lymphoma.

This chain joins TRBV4-3 and TRBJ2-1, with unresolved D. Germline CDR1 reads LGHNA; CDR2 reads YSLEER. CDR3 length: 15 residues. Trimming shortened V by 0 bases and J by 0 bases, and 6 bases separated the two germline ends. CDR3 coding DNA: TGCGCCAGCAGCCAAGATCCCAGCTCCTACAATGAGCAGTTCTTC. The encoded protein is CASSQDPSSYNEQFF.

V and J are TRBV9 and TRBJ2-7; D is possibly TRBD2 (6 bases). This CDR3 is 11 amino acids long. The germline V gene has CDR1 SGDLS and CDR2 YYNGEE. CDR3 nucleotide sequence: TGTGCTTCTAGCGATGCCTACGAGCAGTACTTC. It yields the protein CASSDAYEQYF.

This rearrangement joins TRBV28 to TRBJ2-5; D gene unclear. This CDR3 region has 15 residues. Between the trimmed V and J ends, which lost 1 base and 0 bases, there was a span of 9 bases. The germline V gene has CDR1 MDHEN and CDR2 SYDVKM. CDR3 sequence (DNA): TGTGCCAGCAGTTTATTACGGCGGAACCAAGAGACCCAGTACTTC. Translated: CASSLLRRNQETQYF.

About this clone itself: The junction and the germline gene differ at one end; a read error may be behind it. The chain employs TRBV5-1 and TRBJ1-2; TRBD1 is a possible D gene (5 bases). CDR3 length equals 18 residues. CDR1 SGHRS and CDR2 YFSETQ come from the germline V gene. In DNA, the CDR3 is TGCGCCAGCACCTTGGGTTGGACGCGAGACAGCTTATACTATGGCTACACCTTC. Residues: CASTLGWTRDSLYYGYTF.

This clone has only one observation. This chain joins TRBV11-2 and TRBJ2-7; D perhaps matches TRBD1 (5 bases). Germline values: CDR1 SGHAT, CDR2 FQNNGV. The CDR3 runs 14 residues. The ends were cut back, 5 bases at V and 0 bases at J, with 11 bases in the middle. CDR3: CASSPLGPSYEQYF. The CDR3 region has the DNA TGTGCCAGCAGCCCTTTGGGGCCCTCCTACGAGCAGTACTTC. Complete variable domain (other parts from reference TRBV11-2 and TRBJ2-7): EAGVAQSPRYKIIEKRQSVAFWCNPISGHATLYWYQQILGQGPKLLIQFQNNGVVDDSQLPKDRFSAERLKGVDSTLKIQPAKLEDSAVYLCASSPLGPSYEQYFGPGTRLTVT.

V and J are TRBV5-1 and TRBJ2-3, with D maybe TRBD2 (5 bases). CDR3 length: 14 amino acids. Trimming took off 1 base at V and 5 bases at J, with 11 bases between the two ends. Germline-derived CDR1 and CDR2 are SGHRS and YFSETQ. The CDR3 reads CASSLTTGRDTQYF. CDR3 bases: TGCGCCAGCAGCTTGACAACGGGGAGAGATACGCAGTATTTT.

The chain has TRBV5-6 and TRBJ2-7, with D unclear. Trimming pared 4 bases from V and 6 bases from J, leaving 17 bases between. The germline V gene encodes CDR1 SGHDT and CDR2 YYEEEE. CDR3 length equals 14 residues. CDR3 amino acids: CASSHPDFPIEQYF. The CDR3 DNA follows: TGTGCCAGCAGCCACCCTGATTTCCCTATCGAGCAGTACTTC.

The chain joins TRBV7-3 to TRBJ2-1; 8 nucleotides line up with TRBD2. This CDR3 is built from 16 residues. From germline, CDR1 is SGHTA and CDR2 FQGTGA. Trimming cost V 5 bases and J 3 bases; bases outside gene matches: 9. The DNA of the CDR3 is TGTGCCAGCAGCCCCGGACTAGCTGGGATCTACAATGAGCAGTTCTTC. Translated: CASSPGLAGIYNEQFF. Complete variable domain (other parts from reference TRBV7-3 and TRBJ2-1): GAGVSQTPSNKVTEKGKYVELRCDPISGHTALYWYRQSLGQGPEFLIYFQGTGAADDSGLPNDRFFAVRPEGSVSTLKIQRTERGDSAVYLCASSPGLAGIYNEQFFGPGTRLTVL.

Concerning this clone itself: The germline gene is not matched at one end of the junction; a read error may be the cause. The V gene is TRBV15, the J gene TRBJ2-2; TRBD2 is a possible D gene (5 bases). There are 19 residues in the CDR3. Germline lookup yields CDR1 LNHNV and CDR2 YYDKDF (reference sequence). CDR3 bases: TGTGCCACCGGCAGAGATATTTCGGCAGGCGCTGCGGGCACCGGGGAGCTGTTTTTT. It encodes CATGRDISAGAAGTGELFF.

The rearrangement joins TRBV20-1 to TRBJ1-1, with D maybe TRBD1 (5 bases). V shed 7 bases and J shed 10 bases, with 7 bases lying between them. The CDR3 sequence is 8 residues long. CDR1 is DFQATT and CDR2 is SNEGSKA in the germline V gene (reference sequence). The CDR3 sequence is CSVGGAFF. The CDR3 region has the DNA TGCAGTGTGGGGGGAGCTTTCTTT.